The sequence of this T cell receptor beta chain was determined in a study of CD4+ T cells in melanoma. General study findings and limits: CD8+ T cell, macrophage and B cell function reportedly correlated with neoantigen-specific CD4+ T cells. Reportedly, melanoma neoantigen-specific CD4+ T cells showed varied differentiation states.

A word on this clone: Antigen specificity is unknown.

CDR3 length: 14 amino acids. Germline lookup yields CDR1 WNHNN and CDR2 SYGVQD (reference sequence). Trimming took 0 bases from V and 5 from J; bases not matched to a gene: 3. TCRdb's table, derived via immunoSEQ multiplex PCR, lists solely in-frame clones and lacks some. The sample has over 10,000 clones, roughly 80% seen once. This TCR derives from a human donor with melanoma. Sequencing was carried out using cells from a culture (not recorded whether cultured in vitro). The chain employs TRBV10-1 and TRBJ2-5; 7 bases fit TRBD1. The chain's CDR3 is CASSESQGKETQYF. In nucleotides, the CDR3 is TGCGCCAGCAGTGAGTCACAGGGGAAGGAGACCCAGTACTTC.